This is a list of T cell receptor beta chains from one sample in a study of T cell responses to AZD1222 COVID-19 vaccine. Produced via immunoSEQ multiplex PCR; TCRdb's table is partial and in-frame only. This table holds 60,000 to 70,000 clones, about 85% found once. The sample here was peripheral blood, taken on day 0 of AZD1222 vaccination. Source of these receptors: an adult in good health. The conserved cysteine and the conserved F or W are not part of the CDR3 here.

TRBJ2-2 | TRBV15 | ATSRYRDTGELF
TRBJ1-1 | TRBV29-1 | SVERAEDTEAF
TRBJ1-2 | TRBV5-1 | ASSLADGYGYT
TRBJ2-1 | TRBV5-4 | ASSLGHNVYNEQF
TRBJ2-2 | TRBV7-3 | ASSPTTNTGELF
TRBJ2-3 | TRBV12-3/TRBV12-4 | ASRQTTDTQY
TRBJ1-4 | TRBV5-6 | ASSYVDREPNEKLF
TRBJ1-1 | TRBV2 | ASRFAQTNTEAF
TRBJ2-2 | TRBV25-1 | ASSADRSPTGELF
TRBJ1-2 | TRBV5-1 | ASSLVQVLDGYT
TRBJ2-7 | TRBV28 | ASSPRLGVSAHEQY
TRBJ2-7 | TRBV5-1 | ASSLERAGSYEQY
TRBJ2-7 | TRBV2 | ASRDSFYEQY
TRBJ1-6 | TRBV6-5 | ASSPTGERSPLH
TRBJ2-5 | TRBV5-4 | ASSLDGGRETQY
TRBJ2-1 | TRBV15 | ATSRASRGHEQF
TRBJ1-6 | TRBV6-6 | ASSYSNAGGNSPLH
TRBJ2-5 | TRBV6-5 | ASSLWGGRQETQY
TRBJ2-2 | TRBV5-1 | ASSLTAGRNTGELF
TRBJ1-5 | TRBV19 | ASSIGVNQPQH
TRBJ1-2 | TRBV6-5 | ASSRTSYGYT
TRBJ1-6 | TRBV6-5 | ACSRQGQNSPLH
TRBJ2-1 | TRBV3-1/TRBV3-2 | ASSHLPGNRDEQF
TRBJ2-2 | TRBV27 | ASSLGQGALAGELF
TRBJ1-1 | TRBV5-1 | ASSTSGQVVAF
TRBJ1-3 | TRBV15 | ATSRDKGRNTIY
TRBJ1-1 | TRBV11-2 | ASSLERRNSLNTEAF
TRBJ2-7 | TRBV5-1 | ASGESHEQY
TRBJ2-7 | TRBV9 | ASSVAPREVHEQY